The 32 T cell receptor beta chains in this list originate from one sample, sequenced in a study of beta chain features in type 1 diabetes. The sequenced template was cDNA made from the entire isolated RNA. The assay was immunoSEQ multiplex PCR, and TCRdb's table has in-frame clones only and misses some. The table lists approximately 200,000 clones, over 8.5% of them singletons. The material sequenced was naive CD4+ T cells from blood. The receptors were sampled from a woman in her late teens or twenties in good health.

The chain carries TRBV13 and TRBJ1-1, with D possibly TRBD1 on 5 matching bases. Germline CDR1 reads PRHDT; CDR2 reads FYEKMQ (reference sequence). The CDR3 is 17 amino acids. V was pared by 6 bases and J by 0 bases, with 20 bases between. The CDR3 DNA sequence: TGTGCCAGCAGTAGAGGTCCCTTGGCCAGGGTGAACACTGAAGCTTTCTTT. The encoded protein is CASSRGPLARVNTEAFF.

The chain has TRBV6-5 and TRBJ2-2; D call uncertain. The V gene lost 0 bases and the J gene lost 1 base, with 6 bases spanning the gap. CDR1 is MNHEY and CDR2 is SVGAGI in the germline V gene. The CDR3 consists of 15 residues. The CDR3 DNA sequence: TGTGCCAGCAGTTACTCCCCAGGGAACACCGGGGAGCTGTTTTTT. It yields the protein CASSYSPGNTGELFF.

This sequence joins TRBV4-2 and TRBJ1-2; TRBD1 agrees at 12 bases. The length of the CDR3 is 15 residues. Per germline, CDR1 LGHNA and CDR2 YNFKEQ. The J segment lost 6 bases and the V segment lost 4 bases, leaving 6 bases of the junction unmatched. The DNA of the CDR3 is TGTGCCAGCAGCCCCCCCGGGACAGGGGGCAATGGCTACACCTTC. Translation gives CASSPPGTGGNGYTF.

The sample holds a few counts of this clone. The rearrangement uses TRBV19 and TRBJ2-1; 7 bases are a match to TRBD2. The germline V gene has CDR1 LNHDA and CDR2 SQIVND (reference sequence). V was pared by 9 bases and J by 1 base, with 3 bases of the junction left unmatched. This CDR3 region has 13 residues. CDR3: CASSGGSYNEQFF. Here the CDR3 DNA reads TGTGCCAGCTCGGGGGGATCCTACAATGAGCAGTTCTTC.

The sample holds a few counts of this clone. The V gene is TRBV6-5, the J gene TRBJ1-1; TRBD1 matches at 8 bases. This CDR3 has 12 residues. V trimming: 6 bases; J trimming: 12 bases; junction bases outside the gene matches: 9. Germline V gene data show CDR1 as MNHEY and CDR2 as SVGAGI. The CDR3 spells CASREGQGITFF. CDR3 nucleotides: TGTGCCAGCAGGGAAGGACAGGGTATTACTTTCTTT.

This clone was seen a few times. CDR3 in DNA: TGTGCCTGGAGTCAAGGACTAGCGGGAGGGCCGGACGAGCAGTACTTC. It is translated as CAWSQGLAGGPDEQYF. This rearrangement joins TRBV30 to TRBJ2-7; 15 bases fit TRBD2. Germline V gene data show CDR1 as GTSNPN and CDR2 as SVGIG (reference sequence). This CDR3 is built from 16 residues. With V trimmed by 2 bases and J by 5 bases, 7 bases remained unmatched.

The chain uses TRBV5-1 and TRBJ1-2; D unresolved. V shed 0 bases and J shed 4 bases, with 7 bases lying between them. CDR1 is SGHRS, CDR2 YFSETQ, per germline. This CDR3 is 13 amino acids long. CDR3 region: CASSLDSSYGYTF. CDR3 coding DNA: TGCGCCAGCAGCTTGGACAGTAGCTATGGCTACACCTTC.

The V gene is TRBV12-5, the J gene TRBJ1-5; a possible D gene is TRBD1 (6 bases). Germline V gives CDR1 LGHNT, CDR2 FRNRAP. The CDR3 has 14 residues. Between the trimmed V and J ends, which lost 6 bases and 0 bases, there was a span of 9 bases. This chain's CDR3 is CASGGDTSNQPQHF. The DNA of the CDR3 is TGTGCTAGTGGGGGGGACACTAGCAATCAGCCCCAGCATTTT.

This clone came up a few times. This chain uses TRBV30 with TRBJ1-1; D is uncertain. The V gene's germline CDR1 is GTSNPN and CDR2 SVGIG (reference sequence). Trimming left V 3 bases short and J 3 bases short, with 8 bases between. The CDR3 is made up of 12 amino acids. The CDR3, as DNA: TGTGCCTGGAGGTTGGGCTACACTGAAGCTTTCTTT. Translation: CAWRLGYTEAFF.

This clone was detected only a few times. The chain is built from TRBV6-1 and TRBJ2-3; no clear D gene. CDR3 length equals 13 residues. V lost 6 bases and J lost 3, with 10 bases in between. Per the germline V gene, CDR1 is MNHNS and CDR2 is SASEGT. CDR3 nucleotide sequence: TGTGCCAGCAGCCTACTCGGTACAGATACGCAGTATTTT. Translation gives CASSLLGTDTQYF.

J is TRBJ1-1 and V is TRBV5-1; no clear D gene. Trimming left V 0 bases short and J 3 bases short, with 12 bases between. Per the germline V gene, CDR1 is SGHRS and CDR2 is YFSETQ. CDR3 size: 15 residues. CDR3 in DNA: TGCGCCAGCAGCTTGGGAGCGGCCGGGGACACTGAAGCTTTCTTT. It specifies CASSLGAAGDTEAFF.

This clone was observed a handful of times. The chain links TRBV11-2 to TRBJ2-2; 10 nucleotides match TRBD2. V shed 6 bases and J 9 bases; nucleotides not matched to a gene: 7. Germline values: CDR1 SGHAT, CDR2 FQNNGV. The CDR3 totals 14 residues. The CDR3 is CASSQSGRVRELFF. The DNA of the CDR3 is TGTGCCAGCAGTCAGAGCGGGAGGGTCAGGGAGCTGTTTTTT.

V gene TRBV5-8 combines with J gene TRBJ2-1; 8 bases match TRBD2. The J segment lost 0 bases and the V segment lost 4 bases, leaving 9 bases of the junction unmatched. Germline V CDR1 and CDR2: SGHTS, YDEGEE. This CDR3 region has 17 residues. The DNA of the CDR3 is TGTGCCAGCAGCGTCTGGTTAGCGGGAAACTCCTACAATGAGCAGTTCTTC. It codes for CASSVWLAGNSYNEQFF.

This clone was observed a few times. The rearrangement uses TRBV7-6 and TRBJ2-3, with a tentative D call TRBD2 (5 bases). Germline-derived CDR1 and CDR2 are SGHVS and FNYEAQ. The CDR3 length is 19 residues. With 5 bases removed from V and 4 bases from J, the gap between germline ends came to 28 bases. The CDR3: CASSIFASTRAATPDTQYF. Here the CDR3 DNA reads TGTGCCAGCAGCATCTTCGCCTCCACCCGAGCGGCCACTCCAGATACGCAGTATTTT.

The sample holds a few counts of this clone. CDR3: CASRSGASTDTQYF. CDR3 coding DNA: TGTGCCAGCAGAAGCGGAGCAAGCACAGATACGCAGTATTTT. The chain joins TRBV6-5 to TRBJ2-3, with TRBD2 as a possible D gene (5 bases). The CDR3 has 14 residues. Germline V gene data show CDR1 as MNHEY and CDR2 as SVGAGI. V lost 6 bases, J lost 0 bases, and 10 bases lay in between.

This clone has a handful of counts. The chain links TRBV5-1 to TRBJ2-3; 9 bases agree with TRBD2. Germline V gives CDR1 SGHRS, CDR2 YFSETQ. The CDR3 extends over 16 amino acids. With 0 bases clipped from V and 0 bases from J, the junction kept 2 bases outside the gene matches. In nucleotides, the CDR3 is TGCGCCAGCAGCTTGGGACTAGCGGATAGCACAGATACGCAGTATTTT. Protein: CASSLGLADSTDTQYF.

Ten or more counts support this clone. V is TRBV4-2 and J is TRBJ1-4; unclear D gene. The CDR3 loop spans 15 amino acids. Germline lookup yields CDR1 LGHNA and CDR2 YNFKEQ. V was shortened by 5 bases and J by 0 bases, with 10 bases between the two germline ends. CDR3 sequence: CASSLERATNEKLFF. In nucleotides, the CDR3 is TGTGCCAGCAGCTTGGAGAGGGCAACTAATGAAAAACTGTTTTTT.

The sample holds a few counts of this clone. V usage is TRBV7-9 and J usage is TRBJ2-4; 7 nucleotides match TRBD1. Germline V CDR1 and CDR2: SEHNR, FQNEAQ (reference sequence). Losses at the gene ends were 4 bases for V and 0 bases for J; bases not matched to a gene: 6. The CDR3 is 16 amino acids. CDR3 DNA: TGTGCCAGCAGCTCCCGGGACAGCTTAGCCAAAAACATTCAGTACTTC. As protein: CASSSRDSLAKNIQYF.

There are a few counts of this clone. The CDR3 region has the DNA TGTGCCAGCAGTGAAGCGCTTGGCGGACAGGTTCCCTACGAGCAGTACTTC. Translation gives CASSEALGGQVPYEQYF. The rearrangement uses TRBV2 and TRBJ2-7; TRBD1 matches 7 bases. The CDR3 loop spans 17 amino acids. Trimming cost V 0 bases and J 2 bases; bases outside gene matches: 10. CDR1 is SNHLY, CDR2 FYNNEI, per germline.

This clone was found a few times. The V and J genes are TRBV9 and TRBJ2-3; TRBD2 matches 7 bases. Germline values: CDR1 SGDLS, CDR2 YYNGEE. Unmatched junction bases numbered 9, after V lost 0 bases and J lost 8 bases. The CDR3 covers 15 residues. The CDR3 loop is CASSVEAIPGGTQYF. CDR3 DNA sequence: TGTGCCAGCAGCGTAGAGGCCATACCGGGGGGTACGCAGTATTTT.

The V gene is TRBV6-5, the J gene TRBJ2-5; no clear D gene. Germline assignment: CDR1 MNHEY and CDR2 SVGAGI. V lost 5 bases and J lost 3, with 10 bases in between. The CDR3 runs to 13 residues. The CDR3 DNA is TGTGCCAGCAGTAGTAGCAGAAAAGAGACCCAGTACTTC. This translates into CASSSSRKETQYF.

The chain carries TRBV7-8 and TRBJ2-1; perhaps TRBD2 as D (6 bases). Looked up from germline, CDR1 is SGHVS and CDR2 is FQNEAQ. CDR3 size: 16 residues. Trimming took off 5 bases at V and 4 bases at J, with 18 bases between the two ends. CDR3 DNA sequence: TGTGCCAGCAGCAGCCGCCGGGACTCCAATTACAATGAGCAGTTCTTC. Amino acids: CASSSRRDSNYNEQFF.

The sample holds a few counts of this clone. The chain recombines TRBV5-1 with TRBJ1-1; TRBD1 might be the D (6 bases). The CDR3 totals 16 residues. Germline V lookup: CDR1 SGHRS, CDR2 YFSETQ. V lost 4 bases, J lost 2 bases, and 18 bases lay in between. CDR3 DNA sequence: TGCGCCAGCAGCGGAACAACAGGGCTAGGAAACACTGAAGCTTTCTTT. Residues: CASSGTTGLGNTEAFF.

The chain uses TRBV6-5 and TRBJ2-3; 9 bases are a match to TRBD2. Trimming took 8 bases from V and 0 from J; bases not matched to a gene: 6. CDR1 is MNHEY, CDR2 SVGAGI, per germline. The CDR3 has 15 amino acids. The chain's CDR3 is CASASLAGSTDTQYF. CDR3 DNA sequence: TGTGCCAGCGCATCCCTAGCGGGGAGCACAGATACGCAGTATTTT.

This chain uses TRBV21-1 with TRBJ1-1; the table's D call TRBD1 went unverified against the DNA. TRBV21-1 is recorded as a pseudogene. The CDR3 extends over 14 amino acids. The CDR3 DNA follows: TGTGCCAGCAGCAAAGATGGCAAAAACACTGAAGCTTTCTTT. It specifies CASSKDGKNTEAFF.

This clone came up a few times. The chain recombines TRBV9 with TRBJ2-5, with 8 bases lining up with TRBD1. The CDR3 is 15 residues long. V lost 0 bases to trimming and J lost 5 bases; unmatched junction nucleotides: 6. CDR1 and CDR2 from the germline V gene are SGDLS and YYNGEE. This CDR3 is CASSVDRGVWETQYF. The DNA for the CDR3 is TGTGCCAGCAGCGTAGACAGGGGGGTTTGGGAGACCCAGTACTTC.

This clone was picked up a small number of times. V is TRBV5-1 and J is TRBJ2-5, with 13 bases fitting TRBD2. Germline V lookup: CDR1 SGHRS, CDR2 YFSETQ. Trimming cost V 4 bases and J 2 bases; bases outside gene matches: 5. CDR3 size: 16 residues. DNA for the CDR3: TGCGCCAGCAGCCCGGGACTAGCGGGAAAACAAGAGACCCAGTACTTC. Translated, it gives CASSPGLAGKQETQYF.

The chain joins TRBV14 to TRBJ1-1; no definite D call. The germline V gene has CDR1 SGHDN and CDR2 FVKESK. Trimming stripped 0 bases from V and 0 bases from J, with 2 bases between. The CDR3 is 13 residues long. CDR3 coding DNA: TGTGCCAGCAGCCAAGATATGAACACTGAAGCTTTCTTT. Its translation: CASSQDMNTEAFF.

The rearrangement uses TRBV25-1 and TRBJ2-7; a weak D match, TRBD2 (5 bases). V was clipped by 2 bases and J by 1 base, with 15 bases between them. CDR1 and CDR2 from the germline V gene are MGHDK and SYGVNS. The CDR3 has 16 residues. The CDR3 loop reads CASSEPSGSLSYEQYF. Written as DNA, the CDR3 is TGTGCCAGCAGTGAACCGTCGGGGTCACTTTCCTACGAGCAGTACTTC.

In this sample, this clone turned up a few times. The chain couples TRBV5-1 to TRBJ1-4, with 8 bases lining up with TRBD1. The CDR3 is 17 residues long. Germline V gives CDR1 SGHRS, CDR2 YFSETQ. J gave up 8 bases and V 1 base, and 13 bases lay outside the gene matches. The DNA of the CDR3 is TGCGCCAGCAGCTTGACTGGACAGGGAAAGATTGGAGAAAAACTGTTTTTT. Translation: CASSLTGQGKIGEKLFF.

Only a few counts were recorded for this clone. Additional DNA sequences in this sample encode the identical CDR3. J is TRBJ2-7 and V is TRBV7-9, with TRBD2 matching 13 bases. The germline gives CDR1 SEHNR, CDR2 FQNEAQ (reference sequence). V lost 5 bases, J lost 4 bases, and 5 bases stayed unmatched. This CDR3 comprises 15 residues. The CDR3 sequence is CASSPRGLAGYEQYF. CDR3 nucleotide sequence: TGTGCCAGCAGCCCCCGGGGACTAGCGGGATACGAGCAGTACTTC.

A few counts support this clone. The genes are TRBV5-6 and TRBJ1-5; 8 bases fit TRBD1. The V and J ends lost 3 bases and 7 bases, in that order; junction bases with no gene match: 6. The V gene's germline CDR1 is SGHDT and CDR2 YYEEEE. The CDR3 extends over 14 amino acids. CDR3 sequence (DNA): TGTGCCAGCAGCTCGACAGGGGAGACGCAGCCCCAGCATTTT. Translated: CASSSTGETQPQHF. The full variable domain, completed using reference TRBV5-6 and TRBJ1-5, is DAGVTQSPTHLIKTRGQQVTLRCSPKSGHDTVSWYQQALGQGPQFIFQYYEEEERQRGNFPDRFSGHQFPNYSSELNVNALLLGDSALYLCASSSTGETQPQHFGDGTRLSIL.